The clone carrying this T cell receptor beta chain has ten or more counts. The antigen remains undetermined. The sample belongs to a study of blood T cells in healthy people across ages. Study observations and caveats: Naive CD4+ cell counts and diversity both ran higher in long-lived than in aged donors.

The germline CDR1 and CDR2 sequences are SQVTM and ANQGSEA. The CDR3 length is 12 residues. A second PCR of roughly 7 to 11 cycles used a sample-barcoded 5' primer and a J-beta primer mix. All samples gave at least 2.5 million CDR3-containing paired-end reads. TCRdb reprocessed the 5' RACE reads via MiXCR and lists one record per CDR3 protein. Of some 710,000 distinct CDR3 sequences listed, about half are singletons. This chain connects TRBV29-1 to TRBJ2-1; D not resolved. The receptor comes from a man older than 75 in good health. The sample taken for sequencing was blood. The CDR3 region is CSAKSSYNEQFF. The CDR3 nucleotides read TGCAGTGCAAAGAGCTCCTACAATGAGCAGTTCTTC.